This paragraph reports one T cell receptor (beta chain). PCR used 60 Vbeta primers and 13 Jbeta primers. The assay was immunoSEQ multiplex PCR, and TCRdb's table has in-frame clones only and misses some. Here the sample spans 120,000 or so clones, roughly a tenth being singletons. This CDR3 spans 15 amino acids. J was trimmed by 7 bases and V by 4 bases; bases with no gene match: 7. In germline, CDR1 is SGDLS, CDR2 YYNGEE. These data are taken from a study of cytomegalovirus exposure and HLA in healthy donors. Input material: PBMCs. This TCR derives from a woman aged 18-30 years in good health and CMV-seropositive. This chain uses TRBV9 with TRBJ2-2; 10 positions agree with TRBD2. The CDR3 sequence is CASSSGTSDYGELFF. DNA for the CDR3: TGTGCCAGCAGCTCAGGGACTAGCGATTACGGGGAGCTGTTTTTT.